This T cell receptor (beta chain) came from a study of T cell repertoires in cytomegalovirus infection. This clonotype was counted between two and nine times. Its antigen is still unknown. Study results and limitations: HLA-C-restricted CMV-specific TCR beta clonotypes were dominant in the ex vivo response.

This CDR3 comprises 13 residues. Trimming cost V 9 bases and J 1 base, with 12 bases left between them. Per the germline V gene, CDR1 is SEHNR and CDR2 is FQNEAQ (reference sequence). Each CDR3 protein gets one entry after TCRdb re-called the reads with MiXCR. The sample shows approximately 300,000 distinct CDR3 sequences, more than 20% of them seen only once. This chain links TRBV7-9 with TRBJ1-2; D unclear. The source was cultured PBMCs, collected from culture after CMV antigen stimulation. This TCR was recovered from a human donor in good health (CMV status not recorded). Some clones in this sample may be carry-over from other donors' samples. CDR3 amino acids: CASSLEVNYGYTF. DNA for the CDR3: TGTGCCAGTTCTTTGGAAGTTAACTATGGCTACACCTTC.